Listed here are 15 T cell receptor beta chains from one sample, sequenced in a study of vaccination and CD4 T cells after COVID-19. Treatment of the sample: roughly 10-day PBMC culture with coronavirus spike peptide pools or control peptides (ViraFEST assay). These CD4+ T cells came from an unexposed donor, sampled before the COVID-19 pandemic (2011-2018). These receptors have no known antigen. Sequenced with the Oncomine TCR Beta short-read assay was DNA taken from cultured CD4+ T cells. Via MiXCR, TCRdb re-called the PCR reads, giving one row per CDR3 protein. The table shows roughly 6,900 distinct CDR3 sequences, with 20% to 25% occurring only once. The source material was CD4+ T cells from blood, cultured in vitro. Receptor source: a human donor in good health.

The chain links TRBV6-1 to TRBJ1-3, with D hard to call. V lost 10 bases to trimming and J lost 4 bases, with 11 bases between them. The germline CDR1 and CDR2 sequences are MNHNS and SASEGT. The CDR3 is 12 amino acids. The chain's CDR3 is CATQSSGNTIYF. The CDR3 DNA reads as TGTGCCACCCAGAGCTCGGGAAACACCATATATTTT.

CDR3 sequence reads: CASRSDFLETQYF. CDR3 nucleotide sequence: TGTGCCAGCAGGTCCGACTTCTTAGAGACCCAGTACTTC. The chain couples TRBV11-2 to TRBJ2-5; D gene uncertain. Germline assignment: CDR1 SGHAT and CDR2 FQNNGV. This CDR3 region has 13 residues. V lost 6 bases to trimming and J lost 4 bases, with 12 bases between them.

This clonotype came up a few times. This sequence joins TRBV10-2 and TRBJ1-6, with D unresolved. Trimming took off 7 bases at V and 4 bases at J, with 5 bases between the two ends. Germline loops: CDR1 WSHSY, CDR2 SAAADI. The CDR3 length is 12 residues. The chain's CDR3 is CASKDYNSPLHF. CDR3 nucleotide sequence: TGCGCCAGCAAAGATTATAATTCACCCCTCCACTTT.

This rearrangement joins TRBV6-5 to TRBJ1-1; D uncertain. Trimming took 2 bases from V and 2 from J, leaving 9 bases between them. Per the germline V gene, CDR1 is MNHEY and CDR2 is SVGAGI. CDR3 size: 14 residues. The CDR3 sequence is CASSYGEANTEAFF. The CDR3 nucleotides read TGTGCCAGCAGTTACGGAGAGGCCAACACTGAAGCTTTCTTT.

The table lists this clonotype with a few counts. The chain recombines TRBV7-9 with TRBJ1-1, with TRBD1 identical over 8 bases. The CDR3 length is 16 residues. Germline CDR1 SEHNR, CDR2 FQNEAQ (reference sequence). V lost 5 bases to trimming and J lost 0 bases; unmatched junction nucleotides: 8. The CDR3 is CASSRGQGRLNTEAFF. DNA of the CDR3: TGTGCCAGCAGCCGTGGACAGGGAAGGCTGAACACTGAAGCTTTCTTT. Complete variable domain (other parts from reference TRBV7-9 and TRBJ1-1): DTGVSQNPRHKITKRGQNVTFRCDPISEHNRLYWYRQTLGQGPEFLTYFQNEAQLEKSRLLSDRFSAERPKGSFSTLEIQRTEQGDSAMYLCASSRGQGRLNTEAFFGQGTRLTVV.

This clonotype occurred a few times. CDR3 DNA: TGTGCCAGCAGCTTTTCCCGTGATCAGCCCCAGCATTTT. This gives the protein CASSFSRDQPQHF. The chain joins TRBV7-3 to TRBJ1-5; the D is unclear. Germline CDR1 is SGHTA and CDR2 is FQGTGA. V lost 3 bases and J 5 bases, leaving 8 bases between the germline ends. The CDR3 contains 13 residues.

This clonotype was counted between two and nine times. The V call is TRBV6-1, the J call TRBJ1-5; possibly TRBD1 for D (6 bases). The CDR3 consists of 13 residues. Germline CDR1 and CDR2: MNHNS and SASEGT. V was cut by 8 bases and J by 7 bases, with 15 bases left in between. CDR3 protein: CASGSNRDQPQHF. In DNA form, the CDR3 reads TGTGCCAGCGGGTCAAACAGGGACCAGCCCCAGCATTTT.

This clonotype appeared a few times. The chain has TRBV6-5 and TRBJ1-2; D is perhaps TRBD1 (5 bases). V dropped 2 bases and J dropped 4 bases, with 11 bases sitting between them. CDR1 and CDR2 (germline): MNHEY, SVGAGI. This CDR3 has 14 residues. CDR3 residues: CASSYGGGGYGYTF. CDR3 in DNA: TGTGCCAGCAGTTACGGCGGGGGTGGCTATGGCTACACCTTC.

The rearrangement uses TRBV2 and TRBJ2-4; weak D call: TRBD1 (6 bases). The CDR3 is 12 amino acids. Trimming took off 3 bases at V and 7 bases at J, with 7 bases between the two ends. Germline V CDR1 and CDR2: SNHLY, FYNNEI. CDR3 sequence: CASSEDSNIQYF. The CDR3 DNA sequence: TGTGCCAGCAGTGAGGACAGCAACATTCAGTACTTC. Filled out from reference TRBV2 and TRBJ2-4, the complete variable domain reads EPEVTQTPSHQVTQMGQEVILRCVPISNHLYFYWYRQILGQKVEFLVSFYNNEISEKSEIFDDQFSVERPDGSNFTLKIRSTKLEDSAMYFCASSEDSNIQYFGAGTRLSVL.

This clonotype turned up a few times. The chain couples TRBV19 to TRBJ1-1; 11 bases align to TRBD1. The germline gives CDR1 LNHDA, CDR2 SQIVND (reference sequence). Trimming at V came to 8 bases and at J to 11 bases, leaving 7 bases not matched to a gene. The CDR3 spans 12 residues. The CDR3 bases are TGTGCCAGTTCGGACAGGGGGCTGGGTGCTTTCTTT. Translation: CASSDRGLGAFF.

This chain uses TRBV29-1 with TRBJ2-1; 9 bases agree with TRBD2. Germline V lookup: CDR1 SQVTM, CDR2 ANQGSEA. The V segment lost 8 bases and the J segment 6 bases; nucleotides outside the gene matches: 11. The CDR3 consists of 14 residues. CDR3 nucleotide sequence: TGCAGCACTCAGGGAGCGGGGGGTGGCAATGAGCAGTTCTTC. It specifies CSTQGAGGGNEQFF.

The DNA of the CDR3 is TGCAGTGCTAGAGCTAGCGGGGGGCTCCAGTTCTTC. Translated: CSARASGGLQFF. The J gene is TRBJ2-1, the V gene TRBV20-1, with 11 bases aligning to TRBD2. The CDR3 is 12 residues long. The V gene's germline CDR1 is DFQATT and CDR2 SNEGSKA (reference sequence). The V and J ends lost 1 base and 13 bases, in that order; junction bases with no gene match: 3.

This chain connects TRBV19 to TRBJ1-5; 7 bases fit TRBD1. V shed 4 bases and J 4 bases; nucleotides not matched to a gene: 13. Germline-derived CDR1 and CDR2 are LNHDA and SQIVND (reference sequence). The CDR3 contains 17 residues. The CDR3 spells CASSNLEGTVLNQPQHF. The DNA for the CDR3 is TGTGCCAGTAGTAATTTAGAAGGGACAGTTCTTAATCAGCCCCAGCATTTT.

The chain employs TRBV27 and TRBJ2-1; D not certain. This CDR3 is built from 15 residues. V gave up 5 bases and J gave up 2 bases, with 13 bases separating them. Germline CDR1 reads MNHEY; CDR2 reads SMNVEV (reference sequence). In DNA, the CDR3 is TGTGCCAGCAGTCGTGGAACTGTTGCCTACAATGAGCAGTTCTTC. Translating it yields CASSRGTVAYNEQFF.

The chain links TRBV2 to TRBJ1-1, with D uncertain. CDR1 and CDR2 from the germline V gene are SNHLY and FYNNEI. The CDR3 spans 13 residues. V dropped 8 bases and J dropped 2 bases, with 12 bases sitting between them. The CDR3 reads CASRREVNTEAFF. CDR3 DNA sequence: TGTGCCAGCCGGAGGGAGGTAAACACTGAAGCTTTCTTT.